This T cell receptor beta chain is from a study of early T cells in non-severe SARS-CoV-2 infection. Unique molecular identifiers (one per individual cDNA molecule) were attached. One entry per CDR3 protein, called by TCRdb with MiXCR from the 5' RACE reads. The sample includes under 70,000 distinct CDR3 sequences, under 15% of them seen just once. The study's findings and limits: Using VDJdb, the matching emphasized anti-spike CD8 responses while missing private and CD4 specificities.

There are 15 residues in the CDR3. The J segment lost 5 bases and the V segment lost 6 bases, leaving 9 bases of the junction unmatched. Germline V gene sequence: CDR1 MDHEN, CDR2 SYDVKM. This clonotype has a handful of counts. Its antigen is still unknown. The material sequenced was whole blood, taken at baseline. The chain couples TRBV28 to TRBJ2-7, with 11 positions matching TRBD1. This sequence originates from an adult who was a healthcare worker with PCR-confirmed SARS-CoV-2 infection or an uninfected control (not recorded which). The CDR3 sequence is CASSQIGQGANEQYF. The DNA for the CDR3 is TGTGCCAGCAGCCAAATCGGACAGGGGGCAAACGAGCAGTACTTC.